Listed below are T cell receptor beta chains from one sample, sequenced in a study of T-cell reconstitution after alpha-beta-depleted transplantation in children. TCRdb re-derived calls from the PCR reads in MiXCR, one entry per CDR3 protein. In the table there are roughly 400,000 distinct CDR3 sequences, roughly 22% of which are singletons. Sequenced material: PBMCs from the stem cell graft donor, taken from the stem cell graft. The origin of the receptors is a human donor who donated a stem cell graft to a child with acute myeloid leukemia. The conserved cysteine and the conserved F or W are not part of the CDR3 here.

cdr3_aa j_call v_call
ASSSGLTGIRYEQY TRBJ2-7 TRBV5-1
ASSPPTASNQPQH TRBJ1-5 TRBV12-3/TRBV12-4
ASSTDRNYGYT TRBJ1-2 TRBV5-1
SVSPWGDTEAF TRBJ1-1 TRBV29-1
ASRASGQLFTDTQY TRBJ2-3 TRBV5-1
ASLNRDYNEQF TRBJ2-1 TRBV3-1
ASSSLGGNEQY TRBJ2-7 TRBV12-3/TRBV12-4
ASSTGQGFSYEQY TRBJ2-7 TRBV25-1
ASSLQRQGAVTGELF TRBJ2-2 TRBV12-3/TRBV12-4
SASPTSSGANVLT TRBJ2-6 TRBV20-1
SVEKDTAHGYT TRBJ1-2 TRBV29-1
ASSLEGTENTEAF TRBJ1-1 TRBV5-1
ASSLSGTSYEQY TRBJ2-7 TRBV7-2
ASISTGGGYNEQF TRBJ2-1 TRBV12-3/TRBV12-4
SVEEVPGWNTEAF TRBJ1-1 TRBV29-1
SASLGAADTDTQY TRBJ2-3 TRBV29-1
SARILALRGTGELF TRBJ2-2 TRBV20-1
ASSLRGSRVTGELF TRBJ2-2 TRBV7-2
ASSWRDLGSPLH TRBJ1-6 TRBV28
SVEDPGEQY TRBJ2-7 TRBV29-1
ASSWDSEVEKLF TRBJ1-4 TRBV7-9
ASSSPGQYNQPQH TRBJ1-5 TRBV28
ASSPPGQRTYNEQF TRBJ2-1 TRBV18
SARGLPSGSYNEQF TRBJ2-1 TRBV20-1
ASSSGAGGSSYEQY TRBJ2-7 TRBV12-3/TRBV12-4
ASSFSAENPPDEQF TRBJ2-1 TRBV28